This TCR beta chain was documented in a study of blood T cell repertoires in COVID-19 (dated by TCRdb to the early 2020s). About the full investigation: Samples from collaborators originated in the United States, Italy and Spain and spanned both the acute and convalescent phases of COVID-19. The prospective study material was composed of cDNA or gDNA derived from T cells, B-cell-depleted T cells, or PBMCs. The dataset comprised deeply sampled blood TCRbeta repertoires from subjects exposed to, actively infected with, or recovered from COVID-19. The repertoires were released in a freely available public database meant as a resource for research on the immune response to SARS-CoV-2. Samples came from the ongoing ImmuneRACE study (first 160 participants) plus 1,254 subjects from 6 global collaborators. Sample metadata almost always included a de-identified subject ID, COVID-19 status, age in years and sex. Where available, HLA class I and class II types were obtained from metadata supplied by the sample provider rather than from assay-based typing. What the study reported, not specific to this receptor: The quantity of clinical and demographic metadata differed by source and by participant and was supplied without curation.

In regard to this clone: Its cognate antigen has yet to be identified. Base qualities were left out, and no much larger clone turns up one base away.

Whole blood was collected in K2EDTA tubes by collaborating institutions according to the institutions' own protocols. For TCRbeta analysis, collaborators shipped samples as frozen whole blood, isolated PBMCs, or DNA extracted from either of those sample types. TCRbeta CDR3 regions were amplified from genomic DNA using the immunoSEQ Assay, a bias-controlled multiplex PCR. Regarding the original processing steps: The number of nucleated cells in each sample was estimated from the amplification of reference gene primers within the assay. To quantify the absolute abundance of each unique TCRbeta CDR3 rearrangement, sequence reads were collapsed and filtered. For each sample, productive Simpson clonality was calculated as the square root of Simpson's diversity index across productive rearrangements. Entries here come from immuneACCESS through TCRdb and include only in-frame sequences with V and J called. Some clones fail to appear in such tables; in the studies checked, an unresolved V gene covers under half of the shortfall, and the cause of the remainder is unknown. Clone size and the V and J calls come from that table; the DNA yielded D and trimming. The sample table shows around 260,000 clones, and roughly 87% are seen once. The top ten clones comprise about 0.65% of the sample.

The sample comprised peripheral blood. This receptor was obtained from a human donor in a cohort sampled during active COVID-19.

The sequence in DNA is TGTGCCAGCAGCCTAGGGGCAGAGCAGTACTTC. This sequence encodes CASSLGAEQYF. The rearrangement joined TRBV19 to TRBJ2-7; TRBD1 is possibly the D segment (5 matching bases). The junction shows trimming of 9 bases on V and 7 bases on J, plus 13 bases between the germline ends. The CDR3 covers 11 residues, taking in both the cysteine and the phenylalanine. Of all the DNA, just the CDR3 is kept, 33 bases in frame from base 1. Sequences LNHDA (CDR1) and SQIVND (CDR2) are obtained from the germline V gene (reference sequence).